This is a list of T cell receptor beta chains from one sample in a study of cytomegalovirus exposure and HLA in healthy donors. This table comes from immunoSEQ multiplex PCR, and its TCRdb copy is limited to in-frame clones, with some not included. The sample has fewer than 150,000 clones; almost 90% are singletons. The sample taken for sequencing was PBMCs. The receptors here all came from a woman younger than 30 in good health and CMV-seropositive. Both conserved end residues are trimmed from each CDR3.

J gene | V gene | CDR3 protein
TRBJ1-2 | TRBV5-4 | ASSLGGQGVYGYT
TRBJ2-3 | TRBV4-3 | ASSQTPNYITDTQY
TRBJ2-7 | TRBV7-2 | ASSLARAGGFYEQY
TRBJ2-3 | TRBV6-1 | ASSEGPYLAAFGTQY
TRBJ1-6 | TRBV9 | ASSATVTSSYNSPLH
TRBJ2-7 | TRBV28 | ASQGLQAYEQY
TRBJ2-7 | TRBV6-5 | ASSYRDSSYEQY
TRBJ2-3 | TRBV15 | ATSRQFGSTSTDTQY
TRBJ1-2 | TRBV7-2 | ASSLGDRGYGYT
TRBJ2-2 | TRBV5-1 | ASSLGPSRDTLNTGELF
TRBJ2-5 | TRBV5-1 | ASSLGSLAGGKRETQY
TRBJ1-2 | TRBV6-1 | ASSEGTGDIYGYT
TRBJ2-7 | TRBV6-6 | ASSKGLTYEQY
TRBJ1-5 | TRBV27 | ASSFSGGTGMINQPQH
TRBJ2-7 | TRBV19 | ASKGGPGGFHEQY